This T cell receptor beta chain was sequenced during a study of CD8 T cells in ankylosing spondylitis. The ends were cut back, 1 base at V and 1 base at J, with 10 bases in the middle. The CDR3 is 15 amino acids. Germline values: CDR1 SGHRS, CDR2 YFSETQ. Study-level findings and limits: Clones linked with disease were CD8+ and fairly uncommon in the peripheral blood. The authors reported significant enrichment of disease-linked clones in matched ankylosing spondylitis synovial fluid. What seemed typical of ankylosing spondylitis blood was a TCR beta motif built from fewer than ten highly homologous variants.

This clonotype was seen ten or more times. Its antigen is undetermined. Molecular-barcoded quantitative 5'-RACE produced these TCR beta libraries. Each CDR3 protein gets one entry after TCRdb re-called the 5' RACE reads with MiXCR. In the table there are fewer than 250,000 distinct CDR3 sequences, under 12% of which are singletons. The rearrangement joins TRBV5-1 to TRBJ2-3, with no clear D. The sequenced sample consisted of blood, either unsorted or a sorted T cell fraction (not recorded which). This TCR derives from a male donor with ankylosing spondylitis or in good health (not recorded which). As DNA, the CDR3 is TGCGCCAGCAGCTTGTCTGAACCCCGCACAGATACGCAGTATTTT. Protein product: CASSLSEPRTDTQYF.